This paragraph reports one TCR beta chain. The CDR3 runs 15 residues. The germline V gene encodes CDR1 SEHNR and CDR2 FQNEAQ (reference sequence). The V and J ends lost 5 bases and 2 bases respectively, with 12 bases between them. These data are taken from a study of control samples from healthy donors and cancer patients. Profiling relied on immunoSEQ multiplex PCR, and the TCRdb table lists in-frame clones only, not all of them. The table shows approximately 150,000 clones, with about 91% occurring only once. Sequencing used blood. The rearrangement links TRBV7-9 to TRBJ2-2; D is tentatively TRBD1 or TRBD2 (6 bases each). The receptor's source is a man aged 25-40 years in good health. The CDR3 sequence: CASSLGGPNTGELFF. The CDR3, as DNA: TGTGCCAGCAGCCTCGGGGGCCCTAACACCGGGGAGCTGTTTTTT.